This T cell receptor (beta chain) appears in the sequencing data of a study of shared clonotypes between healthy human individuals. In replicate PCRs of sorted subsets, approximately 190 ng DNA, about 30,000 T cell genomes, was used. Sequenced by immunoSEQ multiplex PCR; TCRdb stores in-frame clones only, minus some. The sample contains fewer than 3 million clones, 85% to 95% of which appear only once. This clone was seen just once. Its matching antigen is unknown. Study results and caveats: The four-donor shared clonotypes exceeded non-shared clonotypes in generation probability, with non-shared ones scoring lower.

In germline, CDR1 is LNHDA, CDR2 SQIVND (reference sequence). V lost 1 base to trimming and J lost 1 base, with 16 bases between them. The CDR3 spans 18 residues. The receptor comes from a man younger than 30 in good health. Some clones in this sample may be carry-over from other donors' samples. The chain joins TRBV19 to TRBJ2-2, with a weak D call TRBD2 (6 bases). Sequenced material: naive CD4+ T cells from PBMCs. This sample's subset: CD45RA+ positively selected. The CDR3 loop reads CASSIGRGTGVNTGELFF. The DNA for the CDR3 is TGTGCCAGTAGTATAGGTCGGGGGACTGGAGTGAACACCGGGGAGCTGTTTTTT. Looking up the rest from reference TRBV19 and TRBJ2-2 gives the full variable domain: DGGITQSPKYLFRKEGQNVTLSCEQNLNHDAMYWYRQDPGQGLRLIYYSQIVNDFQKGDIAEGYSVSREKKESFPLTVTSAQKNPTAFYLCASSIGRGTGVNTGELFFGEGSRLTVL.